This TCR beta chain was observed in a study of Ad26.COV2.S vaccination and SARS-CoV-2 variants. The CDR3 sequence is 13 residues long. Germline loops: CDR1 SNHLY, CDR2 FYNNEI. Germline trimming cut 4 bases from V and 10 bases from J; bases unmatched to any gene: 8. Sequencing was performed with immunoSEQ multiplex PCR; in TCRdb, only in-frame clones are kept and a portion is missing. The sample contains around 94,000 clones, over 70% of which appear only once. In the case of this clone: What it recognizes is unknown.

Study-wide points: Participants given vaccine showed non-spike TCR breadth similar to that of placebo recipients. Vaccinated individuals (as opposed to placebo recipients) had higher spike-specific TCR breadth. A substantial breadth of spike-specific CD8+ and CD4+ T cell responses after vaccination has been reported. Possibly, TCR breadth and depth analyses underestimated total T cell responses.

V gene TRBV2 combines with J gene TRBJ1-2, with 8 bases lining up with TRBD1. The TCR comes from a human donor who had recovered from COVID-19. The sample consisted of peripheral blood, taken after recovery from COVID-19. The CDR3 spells CASSGTGREFYTF. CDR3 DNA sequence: TGTGCCAGCAGTGGGACAGGGCGGGAGTTCTACACCTTC.